Detailed here is one TCR beta chain. A few counts support this clone. Its antigen is not yet known. One base away there is no much larger clone; base qualities are not given. In Seattle, one collaborating source enrolled patients while the infection was active and tracked those patients longitudinally over the course of disease. Whole blood was collected in K2EDTA tubes by collaborating institutions according to the institutions' own protocols. For TCRbeta analysis, collaborator samples were shipped as frozen whole blood, as isolated PBMCs, or as DNA extracted from either sample type. CDR1 LGHDT and CDR2 YNNKEL were looked up in the germline V gene (reference sequence). V gives up 4 bases and J gives up 0 bases, and the segment between their germline ends measures 6 bases. Including the terminal cysteine and phenylalanine, the CDR3 comprises 13 residues. The only DNA kept is the CDR3, 39 bases in frame from the first base.

The immunoSEQ Assay, a bias-controlled multiplex PCR, was used to amplify TCRbeta CDR3 regions from genomic DNA. In the paper's pipeline: The number of nucleated cells in each sample was estimated from the amplification of reference gene primers within the assay. To quantify the absolute abundance of each unique TCRbeta CDR3 rearrangement, sequence reads were collapsed and filtered. For each sample, productive Simpson clonality was calculated as the square root of Simpson's diversity index across productive rearrangements. Drawn from immuneACCESS, this table holds only the in-frame rearrangements with V and J called that TCRdb kept. Clones are partly lost; checked studies trace under half to an unresolved V gene and leave the rest unexplained. The V and J calls and the clone size are those of that table, but D and trimming were determined from the DNA. A total of more than 150,000 clones appear in this sample, roughly 76% of them only once. The ten largest clones add up to approximately 12% of the sample.

This entry belongs to a study of blood T cell repertoires in COVID-19 (dated by TCRdb to 2018 to 2020). Looking at the study overall: Samples from collaborators originated in the United States, Italy and Spain and spanned both the acute and convalescent phases of COVID-19. The prospective study material was composed of cDNA or gDNA derived from T cells, B-cell-depleted T cells, or PBMCs. Deeply sampled blood TCRbeta repertoires from subjects exposed to, actively infected with, or recovered from COVID-19 were included in the dataset. The repertoires were made available in a free public database intended to serve as a resource for research on the immune response to SARS-CoV-2. The samples were drawn from two sources: the first 160 participants of the ongoing ImmuneRACE study, and approximately 1,300 subjects contributed by 6 global collaborators. Nearly every sample came with metadata listing a de-identified subject ID, COVID-19 status, age in years and sex. Where available, HLA class I and class II types were taken from metadata supplied by the sample provider and were not determined by assay-based typing. What the work shows at the level of the full study, not this receptor alone: How much clinical and demographic metadata was included differed by source and by participant, and the metadata was provided uncurated.

The TCR comes from a woman older than 75 with COVID-19, enrolled during active disease. Sequencing was performed on peripheral blood. This chain is built from TRBV3-1 (or the pseudogene TRBV3-2) and TRBJ1-2; TRBD1 is a possible D gene, resting on 5 matching bases. CDR3 loop: CASSLTANYGYTF. DNA sequence: TGTGCCAGCAGCCTGACAGCTAACTATGGCTACACCTTC.